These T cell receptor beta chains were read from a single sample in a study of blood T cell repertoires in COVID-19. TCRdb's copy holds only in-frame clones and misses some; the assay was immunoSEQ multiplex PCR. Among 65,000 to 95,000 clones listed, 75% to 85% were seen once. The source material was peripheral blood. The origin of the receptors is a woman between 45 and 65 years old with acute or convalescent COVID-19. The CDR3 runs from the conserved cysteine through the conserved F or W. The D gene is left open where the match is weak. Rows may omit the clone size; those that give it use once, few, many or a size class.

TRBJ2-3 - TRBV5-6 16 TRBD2 CASSFASGGRADTQYF TGTGCCAGCAGCTTTGCTAGCGGGGGCCGGGCAGATACGCAGTATTTT
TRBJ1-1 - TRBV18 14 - CASSFLRDGDEAFF TGTGCCAGCTCGTTCCTCCGCGACGGGGATGAAGCTTTCTTT
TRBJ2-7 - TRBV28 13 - CASSPQSPYEQYF TGTGCCAGCAGTCCACAGTCCCCCTACGAGCAGTACTTC
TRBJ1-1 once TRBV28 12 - CASTYLNTEAFF TGTGCCAGCACTTACTTGAACACTGAAGCTTTCTTT
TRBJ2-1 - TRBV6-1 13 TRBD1 CASSEGQTNEQFF TGTGCCAGCAGTGAGGGACAGACCAATGAGCAGTTCTTC
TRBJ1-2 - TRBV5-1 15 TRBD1 CASSFKGQSNYGYTF TGCGCCAGCAGCTTTAAGGGACAGTCTAACTATGGCTACACCTTC
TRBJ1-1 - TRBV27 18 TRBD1 CASSLPARTGTGNTESFF TGTGCCAGCAGTTTACCGGCACGAACCGGGACAGGGAACACTGAATCTTTCTTT
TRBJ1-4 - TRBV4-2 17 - CASSPGLIEALGEKLFF TGTGCCAGCAGCCCCGGCTTAATAGAGGCCCTTGGGGAAAAACTGTTTTTT
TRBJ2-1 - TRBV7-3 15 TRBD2 CASSLTGGTAARQFF TGTGCCAGCAGCTTAACGGGAGGGACTGCGGCGCGACAGTTCTTC
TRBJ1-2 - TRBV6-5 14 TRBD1 CASSPDRAHYGYTF TGTGCCAGCAGTCCGGACAGGGCGCACTATGGCTACACCTTC
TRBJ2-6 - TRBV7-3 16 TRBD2 CASSFPGLPGANVLTF TGTGCCAGCAGCTTTCCGGGACTACCTGGGGCCAACGTCCTGACTTTC
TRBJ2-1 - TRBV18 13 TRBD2 CASSTSGNNEQFF TGTGCCAGCTCAACTAGCGGGAACAATGAGCAGTTCTTC
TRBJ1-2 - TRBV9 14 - CASSPHAANYGYTF TGTGCCAGCAGCCCCCACGCAGCTAACTATGGCTACACCTTC
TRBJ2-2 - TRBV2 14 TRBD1 CASSGTGKTGELFF TGTGCCAGCAGCGGGACAGGGAAGACCGGGGAGCTGTTTTTT
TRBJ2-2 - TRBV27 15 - CASSLYGRAAGELFF TGTGCCAGCAGTTTATATGGTCGAGCGGCCGGGGAGCTGTTTTTT
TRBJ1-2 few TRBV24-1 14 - CATSSVQGDYGYTF TGTGCCACCAGTTCGGTCCAGGGTGACTATGGCTACACCTTC
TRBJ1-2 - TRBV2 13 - CASSEWQYNGYTF TGTGCCAGCAGTGAATGGCAGTATAATGGCTACACCTTC
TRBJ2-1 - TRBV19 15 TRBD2 CASSIPSGRTNEQFF TGTGCCAGTAGTATACCCAGCGGGAGGACTAATGAGCAGTTCTTC
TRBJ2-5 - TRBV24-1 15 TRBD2 CATSEFSGSLQTQYF TGTGCCACCAGTGAGTTTAGCGGGAGTCTCCAGACCCAGTACTTC
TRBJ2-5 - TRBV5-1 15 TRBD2 CASSTSGGAQETQYF TGCGCCAGCAGTACTAGCGGGGGGGCTCAAGAGACCCAGTACTTC
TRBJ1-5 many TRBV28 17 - CASSLGPERYSNQPQHF TGTGCCAGCAGTTTAGGGCCCGAACGTTATAGCAATCAGCCCCAGCATTTT
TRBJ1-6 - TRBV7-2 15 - CASSLGSGYNSPLHF TGTGCCAGCAGCTTAGGATCAGGGTATAATTCACCCCTCCACTTT
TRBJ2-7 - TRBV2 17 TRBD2 CASSDQSGGPVEYEQYF TGTGCCAGCAGTGACCAGAGCGGGGGGCCCGTGGAATACGAGCAGTACTTC
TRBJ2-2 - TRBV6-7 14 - CASSYWAYTGELFF TGTGCCAGCAGTTACTGGGCTTATACCGGGGAGCTGTTTTTT
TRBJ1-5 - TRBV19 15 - CASSIIARSNQPQHF TGTGCCAGTAGTATTATTGCGCGGAGCAATCAGCCCCAGCATTTT
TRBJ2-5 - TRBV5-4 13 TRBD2 CASSLARGETQYF TGTGCCAGCAGTTTGGCGCGGGGGGAGACCCAGTACTTC
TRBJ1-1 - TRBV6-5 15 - CASSPPDSPVLGAFF TGTGCCAGCAGTCCCCCGGACAGCCCCGTTCTCGGGGCTTTCTTT
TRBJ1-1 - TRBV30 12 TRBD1 CAWGQGATEAFF TGTGCCTGGGGACAGGGGGCCACTGAAGCTTTCTTT
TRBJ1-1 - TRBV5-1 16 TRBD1 CASSFTQTGGNTEAFF TGCGCCAGCAGCTTCACACAGACAGGGGGAAACACTGAAGCTTTCTTT
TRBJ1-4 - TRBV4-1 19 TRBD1 CASSQDPGQGEGGGEKLFF TGCGCCAGCAGCCAAGATCCGGGACAGGGGGAAGGAGGTGGTGAAAAACTGTTTTTT
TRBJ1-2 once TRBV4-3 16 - CASSQEGSGFDYGYTF TGCGCCAGCAGCCAAGAAGGGTCAGGGTTTGACTATGGCTACACCTTC
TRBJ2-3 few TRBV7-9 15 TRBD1 CASSIYRGGTDTQYF TGTGCCAGCAGCATTTACAGGGGTGGCACAGATACGCAGTATTTT
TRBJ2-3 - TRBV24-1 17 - CATSAPGWGGATDTQYF TGTGCCACCAGTGCCCCCGGGTGGGGGGGCGCCACAGATACGCAGTATTTT
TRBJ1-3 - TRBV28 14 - CASSGPGTGNTIYF TGTGCCAGCAGTGGCCCAGGGACTGGAAACACCATATATTTT
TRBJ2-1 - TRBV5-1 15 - CASSYLQGGEREQFF TGCGCCAGCAGCTACCTCCAGGGCGGTGAGAGAGAGCAGTTCTTC
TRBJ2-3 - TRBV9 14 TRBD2 CASSKAGGGDTQYF TGTGCCAGCAGCAAAGCGGGAGGGGGAGATACGCAGTATTTT
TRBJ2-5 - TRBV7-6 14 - CASSLAQGLGTQYF TGTGCCAGCAGCTTAGCACAGGGCCTAGGGACCCAGTACTTC
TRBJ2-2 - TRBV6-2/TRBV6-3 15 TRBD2 CASSTAGGRIGELFF TGTGCCAGCAGTACCGCGGGGGGGCGAATCGGGGAGCTGTTTTTT
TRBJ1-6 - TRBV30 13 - CAWSEDPGSPLHF TGTGCCTGGAGTGAAGATCCGGGTTCACCCCTCCACTTT
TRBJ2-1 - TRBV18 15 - CASSRNSQNYNEQFF TGTGCCAGCTCACGAAACAGCCAAAATTACAATGAGCAGTTCTTC
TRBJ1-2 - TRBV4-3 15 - CASSQDRIRSGGYTF TGCGCCAGCAGCCAAGATAGGATCAGATCAGGGGGCTACACCTTC
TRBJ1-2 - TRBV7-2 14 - CASSSRPGSEGYTF TGTGCCAGCAGCTCTCGCCCAGGATCCGAGGGCTACACCTTC
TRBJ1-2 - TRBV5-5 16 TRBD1 CASSLRPGTGNDGYTF TGTGCCAGCAGCCTCCGTCCCGGGACAGGGAACGATGGCTACACCTTC
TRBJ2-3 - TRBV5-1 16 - CASSTRRSGSTDTQYF TGCGCCAGCAGTACCCGTAGAAGCGGGAGCACAGATACGCAGTATTTT
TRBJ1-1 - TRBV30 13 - CAWSVHVNTEAFF TGTGCCTGGAGTGTACATGTGAACACTGAAGCTTTCTTT
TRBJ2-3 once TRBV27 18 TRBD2 CASSLSRLAATSTDTQYF TGTGCCAGCAGTTTATCGCGGCTAGCGGCAACTAGCACAGATACGCAGTATTTT
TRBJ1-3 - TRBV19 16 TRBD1 CASSSFTDRAGNTIYF TGTGCCAGTAGTTCTTTCACGGACAGGGCTGGAAACACCATATATTTT
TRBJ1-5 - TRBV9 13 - CASSVSSDQPQHF TGTGCCAGCAGCGTTAGTTCGGATCAGCCCCAGCATTTT